This T cell receptor beta chain was profiled in a study of shared clonotypes between healthy human individuals. Naivety among CD8 cells was defined by CD45RO negativity and positive CCR7 selection, thereby excluding terminally differentiated effector memory CD45RA+ cells. This table comes from immunoSEQ multiplex PCR, and its TCRdb copy is limited to in-frame clones, with some not included. Among about 1,900,000 clones listed, roughly 95% were seen once. This TCR came from a man aged 18 to 35 in good health. The material sequenced was naive CD8+ T cells sorted from blood.

The CDR3 DNA reads as TGTGCCAGCAGCGCCCAAAAGCAGGGCCTGGGGGCTAGCGGGAGGGCCCCTTCCTACGAGCAGTACTTC. Protein product: CASSAQKQGLGASGRAPSYEQYF. The chain links TRBV9 to TRBJ2-7; 12 bases are shared with TRBD2. Unmatched junction bases numbered 26, after V lost 3 bases and J lost 1 base. Germline loops: CDR1 SGDLS, CDR2 YYNGEE. The CDR3 has 23 residues.